This entry lists 17 T cell receptor beta chains sequenced from one sample in a study of blood T cell repertoires in COVID-19. Libraries were prepared by immunoSEQ multiplex PCR; TCRdb keeps only in-frame clonotypes and omits some of them. The top ten hold about a tenth of the sample, which has over 200,000 clones, 87% seen once. Material for sequencing was PBMCs or T cells enriched from blood (not recorded which). The receptors come from a man in his late teens or twenties with acute COVID-19.

The chain employs TRBV19 and TRBJ2-3; 8 positions agree with TRBD1. The V and J ends lost 9 bases and 2 bases, in that order; junction bases with no gene match: 7. The CDR3 has 14 amino acids. Germline V CDR1 and CDR2: LNHDA, SQIVND (reference sequence). The CDR3 sequence: CARQTGGVTDTQYF. The CDR3 DNA reads TGTGCCAGACAAACAGGGGGAGTCACAGATACGCAGTATTTT.

This chain uses TRBV25-1 with TRBJ1-1, with D perhaps TRBD1 (5 bases). Per the germline V gene, CDR1 is MGHDK and CDR2 is SYGVNS. CDR3 size: 15 residues. V dropped 2 bases and J dropped 4 bases, with 14 bases sitting between them. CDR3 residues: CASSETLGRGTEAFF. CDR3 DNA sequence: TGTGCCAGCAGTGAAACACTGGGAAGGGGCACTGAAGCTTTCTTT. Using reference TRBV25-1 and TRBJ1-1 for the parts outside the CDR3, the full variable domain is EADIYQTPRYLVIGTGKKITLECSQTMGHDKMYWYQQDPGMELHLIHYSYGVNSTEKGDLSSESTVSRIRTEHFPLTLESARPSHTSQYLCASSETLGRGTEAFFGQGTRLTVV.

V is TRBV7-9 and J is TRBJ1-2; D is uncertain. Germline-derived CDR1 and CDR2 are SEHNR and FQNEAQ (reference sequence). The CDR3 length is 15 residues. V gave up 3 bases and J gave up 3 bases, with 14 bases separating them. The CDR3 spells CASSLFGGEDYGYTF. The CDR3 DNA reads TGTGCCAGCAGCTTGTTTGGAGGAGAAGACTATGGCTACACCTTC.

The chain uses TRBV5-6 and TRBJ2-1; D call uncertain. This CDR3 region has 15 residues. The germline gives CDR1 SGHDT, CDR2 YYEEEE. V was shortened by 2 bases and J by 2 bases, with 11 bases between the two germline ends. CDR3 DNA sequence: TGTGCCAGCAGCTTAGACACATTGACCTACAATGAGCAGTTCTTC. It codes for CASSLDTLTYNEQFF.

This chain connects TRBV7-6 to TRBJ1-4, with 7 bases matching TRBD1. Germline CDR1 is SGHVS and CDR2 is FNYEAQ. Trimming at V came to 5 bases and at J to 11 bases, leaving 17 bases not matched to a gene. The CDR3 length is 16 residues. CDR3 in DNA: TGTGCCAGCAGCCCGGCTCCGGGACAGAATTATGGGAAACTGTTTTTT. It codes for CASSPAPGQNYGKLFF.

This chain joins TRBV5-5 and TRBJ2-7; D not certain. Germline V gives CDR1 SGHKS, CDR2 YYEKEE (reference sequence). The length of the CDR3 is 15 residues. The V and J ends lost 0 bases and 2 bases respectively, with 12 bases between them. The CDR3 sequence: CASSLAGTATYEQYF. The CDR3 nucleotides read TGTGCCAGCAGCTTGGCTGGTACAGCTACCTACGAGCAGTACTTC.

This chain uses TRBV4-1 with TRBJ2-7; D might be TRBD1 (5 bases). CDR3 length equals 13 residues. Trimming removed 1 base from V and 4 bases from J, with 8 bases in between. Germline V CDR1 and CDR2: MGHRA, YSYEKL. The chain's CDR3 is CASSQGRVYEQYF. The CDR3 DNA is TGCGCCAGCAGCCAAGGCAGGGTTTACGAGCAGTACTTC.

CDR3 in amino acids: CASSLVASGSKSDTQYF. The CDR3 nucleotides are TGTGCCAGCAGCTTAGTGGCTAGCGGGAGTAAGTCAGATACGCAGTATTTT. The rearrangement uses TRBV7-2 and TRBJ2-3, with TRBD2 identical over 10 bases. This CDR3 has 17 residues. V shed 1 base and J 4 bases; nucleotides not matched to a gene: 8. The V gene's germline CDR1 is SGHTA and CDR2 FQGNSA.

This clone was recorded a few times. The V and J genes are TRBV19 and TRBJ1-5; 7 bases line up with TRBD1. The CDR3 runs 13 residues. Trimming took 7 bases from V and 7 from J; bases not matched to a gene: 7. Germline-derived CDR1 and CDR2 are LNHDA and SQIVND (reference sequence). CDR3 residues: CASTEGAGQPQHF. The CDR3 nucleotides read TGTGCCAGTACCGAGGGGGCCGGGCAGCCCCAGCATTTT. The variable domain in full, completed from reference TRBV19 and TRBJ1-5, reads DGGITQSPKYLFRKEGQNVTLSCEQNLNHDAMYWYRQDPGQGLRLIYYSQIVNDFQKGDIAEGYSVSREKKESFPLTVTSAQKNPTAFYLCASTEGAGQPQHFGDGTRLSIL.

This chain connects TRBV28 to TRBJ2-5; TRBD1 agrees at 9 bases. The CDR3 runs 15 residues. CDR1 and CDR2 from the germline V gene are MDHEN and SYDVKM. The J segment lost 3 bases and the V segment lost 5 bases, leaving 7 bases of the junction unmatched. The CDR3 sequence is CASSPGQGGKETQYF. The CDR3, as DNA: TGTGCCAGCAGTCCGGGACAGGGAGGAAAAGAGACCCAGTACTTC.

J is TRBJ2-7 and V is TRBV5-4; 11 nucleotides line up with TRBD2. The CDR3 runs to 13 residues. Trimming cost V 10 bases and J 3 bases; bases outside gene matches: 6. In germline, CDR1 is SGHNT, CDR2 YYREEE (reference sequence). This chain's CDR3 is CAGRLAGHYEQYF. The CDR3 DNA sequence: TGTGCCGGAAGACTAGCGGGACACTACGAGCAGTACTTC.

The chain couples TRBV29-1 to TRBJ2-6, with D maybe TRBD1 (6 bases). Germline V gene lookup returns CDR1 SQVTM and CDR2 ANQGSEA. Trimming stripped 4 bases from V and 0 bases from J, with 13 bases between. This CDR3 contains 16 residues. CDR3 DNA: TGCAGCGTTGTGGCAGGGGCCGACTCTGGGGCCAACGTCCTGACTTTC. Amino acids: CSVVAGADSGANVLTF.

The V and J genes are TRBV9 and TRBJ1-4, with D hard to call. This CDR3 has 15 residues. Germline V gene sequence: CDR1 SGDLS, CDR2 YYNGEE. Deletions cut 6 bases from V and 7 bases from J, with 19 bases between. The CDR3 bases are TGTGCCAGCAACGAGGGTCCGGGGTTAAGTGAAAAACTGTTTTTT. Translating gives CASNEGPGLSEKLFF.

This clone was observed a single time. The V gene is TRBV11-2, the J gene TRBJ2-3; 7 nucleotides align to TRBD1. The J segment lost 3 bases and the V segment lost 5 bases, leaving 2 bases of the junction unmatched. The CDR3 has 13 amino acids. Germline V CDR1 and CDR2: SGHAT, FQNNGV. The CDR3 loop reads CASSATGTDTQYF. The CDR3 nucleotides read TGTGCCAGCAGCGCGACAGGGACAGATACGCAGTATTTT.

The chain carries TRBV11-3 and TRBJ2-7, with 11 bases identical to TRBD1. The V and J ends lost 1 base and 4 bases, in that order; junction bases with no gene match: 3. The germline CDR1 and CDR2 sequences are SGHNT and YENEEA. The CDR3 runs 15 residues. CDR3 in amino acids: CASSLGGTGGYEQYF. CDR3 DNA sequence: TGTGCCAGCAGCTTAGGCGGGACAGGGGGGTACGAGCAGTACTTC.

This chain uses TRBV11-2 with TRBJ1-2; 7 nucleotides line up with TRBD1. This CDR3 comprises 14 residues. Losses at the gene ends were 5 bases for V and 2 bases for J; bases not matched to a gene: 5. Germline V CDR1 and CDR2: SGHAT, FQNNGV. The CDR3 spells CASSAGQENYGYTF. The CDR3 DNA is TGTGCCAGCAGCGCCGGACAGGAAAACTATGGCTACACCTTC. The whole variable domain, remainder taken from reference TRBV11-2 and TRBJ1-2, is EAGVAQSPRYKIIEKRQSVAFWCNPISGHATLYWYQQILGQGPKLLIQFQNNGVVDDSQLPKDRFSAERLKGVDSTLKIQPAKLEDSAVYLCASSAGQENYGYTFGSGTRLTVV.

The rearrangement joins TRBV6-6 to TRBJ2-7; 8 bases line up with TRBD1. CDR3 length: 14 amino acids. V lost 2 bases and J lost 5; bases outside the gene matches: 5. Germline loops: CDR1 MNHNY, CDR2 SVGAGI (reference sequence). The CDR3 sequence: CASSYMTGEDEQYF. DNA for the CDR3: TGTGCCAGCAGTTACATGACAGGGGAGGACGAGCAGTACTTC.